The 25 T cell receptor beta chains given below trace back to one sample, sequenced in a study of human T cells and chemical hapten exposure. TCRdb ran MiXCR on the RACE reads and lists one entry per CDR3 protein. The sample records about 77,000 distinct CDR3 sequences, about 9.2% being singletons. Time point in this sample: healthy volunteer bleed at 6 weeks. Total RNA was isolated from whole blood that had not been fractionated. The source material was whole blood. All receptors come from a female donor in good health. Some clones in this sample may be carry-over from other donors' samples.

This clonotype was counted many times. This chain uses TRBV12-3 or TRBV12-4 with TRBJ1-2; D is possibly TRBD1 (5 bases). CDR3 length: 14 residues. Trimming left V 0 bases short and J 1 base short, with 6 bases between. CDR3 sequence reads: CASSLAGGNYGYTF. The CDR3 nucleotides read TGTGCCAGCAGTTTAGCCGGGGGTAACTATGGCTACACCTTC.

This CDR3 reads CASSTRAGDTQYF. Here the CDR3 DNA reads TGTGCCAGCAGCACCCGGGCCGGGGATACGCAGTATTTT. The V gene is TRBV7-2, the J gene TRBJ2-3; D is uncertain. CDR3 length: 13 residues. V was trimmed by 5 bases and J by 6 bases, leaving 12 bases between them. Per germline, CDR1 SGHTA and CDR2 FQGNSA. The variable domain in full, completed from reference TRBV7-2 and TRBJ2-3, reads GAGVSQSPSNKVTEKGKDVELRCDPISGHTALYWYRQSLGQGLEFLIYFQGNSAPDKSGLPSDRFSAERTGGSVSTLTIQRTQQEDSAVYLCASSTRAGDTQYFGPGTRLTVL.

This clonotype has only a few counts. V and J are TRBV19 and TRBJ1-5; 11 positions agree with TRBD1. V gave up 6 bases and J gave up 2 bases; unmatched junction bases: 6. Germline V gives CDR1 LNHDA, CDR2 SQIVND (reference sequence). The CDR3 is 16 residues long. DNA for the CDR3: TGTGCCAGTAGCATGGACAGGGGGCTAGGCAATCAGCCCCAGCATTTT. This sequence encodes CASSMDRGLGNQPQHF.

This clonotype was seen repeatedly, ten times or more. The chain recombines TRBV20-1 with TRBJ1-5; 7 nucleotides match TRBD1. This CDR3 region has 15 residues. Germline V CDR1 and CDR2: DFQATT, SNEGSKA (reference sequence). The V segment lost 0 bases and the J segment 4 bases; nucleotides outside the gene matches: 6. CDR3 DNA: TGCAGTGCTAGAGATATGGGCAGGGGGAATCAGCCCCAGCATTTT. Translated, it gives CSARDMGRGNQPQHF.

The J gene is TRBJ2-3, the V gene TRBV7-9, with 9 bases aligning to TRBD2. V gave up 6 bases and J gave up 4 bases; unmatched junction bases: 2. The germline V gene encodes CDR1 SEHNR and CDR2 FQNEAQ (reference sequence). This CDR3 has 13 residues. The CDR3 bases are TGTGCCAGCAGTCGCGGGGGGGCAGATACGCAGTATTTT. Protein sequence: CASSRGGADTQYF.

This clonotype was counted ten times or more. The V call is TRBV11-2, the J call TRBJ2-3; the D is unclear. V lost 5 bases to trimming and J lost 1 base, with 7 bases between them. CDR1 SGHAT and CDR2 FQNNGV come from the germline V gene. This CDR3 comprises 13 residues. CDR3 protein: CASSRSGTDTQYF. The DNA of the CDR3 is TGTGCCAGCAGCAGAAGTGGCACAGATACGCAGTATTTT.

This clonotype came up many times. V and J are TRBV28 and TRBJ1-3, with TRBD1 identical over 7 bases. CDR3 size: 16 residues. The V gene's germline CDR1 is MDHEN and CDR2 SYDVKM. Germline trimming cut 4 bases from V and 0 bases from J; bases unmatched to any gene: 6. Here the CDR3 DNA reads TGTGCCAGCAGTTCCGGGACAGAGCTCTCTGGAAACACCATATATTTT. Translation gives CASSSGTELSGNTIYF.

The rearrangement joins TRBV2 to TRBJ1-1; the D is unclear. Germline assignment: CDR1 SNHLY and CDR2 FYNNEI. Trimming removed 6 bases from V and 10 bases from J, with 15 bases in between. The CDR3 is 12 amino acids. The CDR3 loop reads CASSQAKRLAFF. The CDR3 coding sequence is TGTGCCAGCAGCCAGGCTAAACGGTTAGCTTTCTTT.

The CDR3: CASSRKASELGNTEAFF. The CDR3 DNA follows: TGCGCCAGCAGTCGAAAGGCGAGCGAACTTGGGAACACTGAAGCTTTCTTT. The rearrangement uses TRBV5-1 and TRBJ1-1; D gene uncertain. The germline CDR1 and CDR2 sequences are SGHRS and YFSETQ. The CDR3 is 17 residues long. The V and J ends lost 5 bases and 1 base respectively, with 21 bases between them.

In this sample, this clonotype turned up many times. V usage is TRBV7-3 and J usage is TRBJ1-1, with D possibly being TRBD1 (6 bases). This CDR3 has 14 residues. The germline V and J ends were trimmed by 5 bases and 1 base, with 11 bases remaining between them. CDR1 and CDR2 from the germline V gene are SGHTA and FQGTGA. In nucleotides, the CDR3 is TGTGCCAGCAGCCTACAGGGAGGGAACACTGAAGCTTTCTTT. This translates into CASSLQGGNTEAFF.

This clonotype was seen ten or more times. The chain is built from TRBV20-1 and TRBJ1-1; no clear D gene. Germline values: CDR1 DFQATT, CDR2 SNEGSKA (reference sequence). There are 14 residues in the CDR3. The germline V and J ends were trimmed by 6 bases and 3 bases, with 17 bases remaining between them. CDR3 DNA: TGCAGTGCCACGTTGGAGGGAGGCCACACTGAAGCTTTCTTT. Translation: CSATLEGGHTEAFF.

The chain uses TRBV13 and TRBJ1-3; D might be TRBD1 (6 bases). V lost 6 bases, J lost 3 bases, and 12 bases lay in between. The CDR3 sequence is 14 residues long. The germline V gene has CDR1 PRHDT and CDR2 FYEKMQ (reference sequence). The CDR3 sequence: CASRGGIGGNTIYF. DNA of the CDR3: TGTGCCAGCAGAGGGGGGATAGGTGGAAACACCATATATTTT.

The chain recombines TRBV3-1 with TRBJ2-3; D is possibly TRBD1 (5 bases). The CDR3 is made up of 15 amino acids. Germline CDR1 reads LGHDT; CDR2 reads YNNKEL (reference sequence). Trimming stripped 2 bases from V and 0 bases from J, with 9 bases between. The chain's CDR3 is CASSQRGRSTDTQYF. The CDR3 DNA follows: TGTGCCAGCAGCCAAAGGGGAAGAAGCACAGATACGCAGTATTTT.

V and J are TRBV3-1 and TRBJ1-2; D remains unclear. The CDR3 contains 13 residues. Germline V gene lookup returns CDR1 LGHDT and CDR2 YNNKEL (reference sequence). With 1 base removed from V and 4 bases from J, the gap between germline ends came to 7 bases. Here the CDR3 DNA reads TGTGCCAGCAGCCAAGCGGACGTCTATGGCTACACCTTC. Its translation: CASSQADVYGYTF.

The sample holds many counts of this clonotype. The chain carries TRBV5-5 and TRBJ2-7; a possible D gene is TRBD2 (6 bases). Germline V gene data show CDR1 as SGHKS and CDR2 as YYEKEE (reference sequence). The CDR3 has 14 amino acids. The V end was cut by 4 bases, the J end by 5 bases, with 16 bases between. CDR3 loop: CASSPARERDEQYF. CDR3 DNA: TGTGCCAGCAGCCCGGCCAGAGAGCGGGACGAGCAGTACTTC.

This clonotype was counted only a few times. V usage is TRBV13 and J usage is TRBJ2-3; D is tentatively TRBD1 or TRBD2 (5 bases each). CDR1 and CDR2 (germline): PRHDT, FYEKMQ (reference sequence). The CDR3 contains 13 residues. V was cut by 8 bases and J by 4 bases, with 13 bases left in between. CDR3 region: CASSWGMADTQYF. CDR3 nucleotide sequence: TGTGCCAGCTCTTGGGGGATGGCAGATACGCAGTATTTT.

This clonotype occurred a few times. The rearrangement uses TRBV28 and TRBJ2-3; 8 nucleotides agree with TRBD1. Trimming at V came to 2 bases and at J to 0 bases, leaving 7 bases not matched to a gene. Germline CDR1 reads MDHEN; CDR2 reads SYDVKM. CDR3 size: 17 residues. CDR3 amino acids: CASSLGGTGGSTDTQYF. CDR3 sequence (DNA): TGTGCCAGCAGTTTAGGGGGGACAGGTGGTAGCACAGATACGCAGTATTTT.

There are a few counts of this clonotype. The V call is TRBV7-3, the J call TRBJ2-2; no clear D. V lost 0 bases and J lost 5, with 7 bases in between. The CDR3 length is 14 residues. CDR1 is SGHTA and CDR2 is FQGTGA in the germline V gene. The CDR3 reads CASSLTSMTGELFF. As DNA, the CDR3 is TGTGCCAGCAGCTTAACTAGTATGACCGGGGAGCTGTTTTTT.

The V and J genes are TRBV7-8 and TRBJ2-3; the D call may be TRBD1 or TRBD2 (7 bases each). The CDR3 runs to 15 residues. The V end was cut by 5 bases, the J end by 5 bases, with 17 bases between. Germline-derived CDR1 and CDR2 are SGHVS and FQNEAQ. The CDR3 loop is CASSIPQGRVDTQYF. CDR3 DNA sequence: TGTGCCAGCAGCATCCCACAGGGGAGGGTAGATACGCAGTATTTT.

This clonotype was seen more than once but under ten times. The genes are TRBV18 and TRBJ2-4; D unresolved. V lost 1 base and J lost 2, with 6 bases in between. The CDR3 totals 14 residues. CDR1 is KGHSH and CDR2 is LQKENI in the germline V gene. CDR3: CASSPRGSKNIQYF. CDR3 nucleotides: TGTGCCAGCTCACCACGTGGGTCCAAAAACATTCAGTACTTC.

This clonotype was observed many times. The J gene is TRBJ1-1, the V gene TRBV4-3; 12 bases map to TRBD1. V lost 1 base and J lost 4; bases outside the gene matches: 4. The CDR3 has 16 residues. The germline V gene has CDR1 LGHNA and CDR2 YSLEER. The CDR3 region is CASSQGDRGLGTEAFF. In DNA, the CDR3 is TGCGCCAGCAGCCAAGGGGACAGGGGGCTCGGCACTGAAGCTTTCTTT.

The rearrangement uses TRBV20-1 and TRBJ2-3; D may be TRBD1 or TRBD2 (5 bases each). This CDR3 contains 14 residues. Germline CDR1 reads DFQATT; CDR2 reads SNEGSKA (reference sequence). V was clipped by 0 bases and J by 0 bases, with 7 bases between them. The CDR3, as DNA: TGCAGTGCTAGAGATTGGGGGAGCACAGATACGCAGTATTTT. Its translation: CSARDWGSTDTQYF.

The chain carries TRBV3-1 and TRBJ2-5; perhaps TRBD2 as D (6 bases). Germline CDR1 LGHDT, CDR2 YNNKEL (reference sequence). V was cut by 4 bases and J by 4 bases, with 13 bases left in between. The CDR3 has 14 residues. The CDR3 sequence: CASSPGSARETQYF. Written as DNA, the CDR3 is TGTGCCAGCAGCCCCGGGAGTGCGCGAGAGACCCAGTACTTC.

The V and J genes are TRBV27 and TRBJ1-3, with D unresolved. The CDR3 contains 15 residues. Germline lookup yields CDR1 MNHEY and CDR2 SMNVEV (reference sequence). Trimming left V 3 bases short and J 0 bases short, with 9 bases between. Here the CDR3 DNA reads TGTGCCAGCAGTTTGGCCGCAGACTCTGGAAACACCATATATTTT. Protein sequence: CASSLAADSGNTIYF.

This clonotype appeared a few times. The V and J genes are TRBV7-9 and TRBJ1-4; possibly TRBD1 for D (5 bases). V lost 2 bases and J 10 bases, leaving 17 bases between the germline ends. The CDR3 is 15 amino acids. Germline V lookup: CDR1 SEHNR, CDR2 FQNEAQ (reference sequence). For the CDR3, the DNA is TGTGCCAGCAGCTTAAGCCTATCGGCGGGGGGAAAACTGTTTTTT. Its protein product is CASSLSLSAGGKLFF.